This T cell receptor beta chain was obtained from a study of T cell responses to AZD1222 COVID-19 vaccine. In the study overall: Some second doses came at about 4 weeks and others at about 12 weeks; these were pooled.

Of note for this clone: Its matching antigen is unknown.

TCRdb's table, derived via immunoSEQ multiplex PCR, lists solely in-frame clones and lacks some. There are tens of thousands of clones in the sample; over 80% occur only once, and around 52% lies in the top ten. Trimming pared 1 base from V and 1 base from J, leaving 15 bases between. Germline V lookup: CDR1 LNHNV, CDR2 YYDKDF (reference sequence). The CDR3 is 17 residues long. Broader study findings: The study reported that nearly half of spike-specific TCRs target unmutated variant regions. Donors skewed white British and female; clonal diversity was possibly underestimated. The study found Spike-specific TCR breadth and depth rose after two AZD1222 doses.

The receptor was isolated from an adult in good health. The chain joins TRBV15 to TRBJ2-3, with D possibly being TRBD1 (5 bases). The sample in question was peripheral blood, obtained on day 0 of AZD1222 vaccination. CDR3: CATSRGPSRAGTDTQYF. The CDR3 DNA sequence: TGTGCCACCAGCAGAGGTCCCTCCAGGGCTGGCACAGATACGCAGTATTTT.